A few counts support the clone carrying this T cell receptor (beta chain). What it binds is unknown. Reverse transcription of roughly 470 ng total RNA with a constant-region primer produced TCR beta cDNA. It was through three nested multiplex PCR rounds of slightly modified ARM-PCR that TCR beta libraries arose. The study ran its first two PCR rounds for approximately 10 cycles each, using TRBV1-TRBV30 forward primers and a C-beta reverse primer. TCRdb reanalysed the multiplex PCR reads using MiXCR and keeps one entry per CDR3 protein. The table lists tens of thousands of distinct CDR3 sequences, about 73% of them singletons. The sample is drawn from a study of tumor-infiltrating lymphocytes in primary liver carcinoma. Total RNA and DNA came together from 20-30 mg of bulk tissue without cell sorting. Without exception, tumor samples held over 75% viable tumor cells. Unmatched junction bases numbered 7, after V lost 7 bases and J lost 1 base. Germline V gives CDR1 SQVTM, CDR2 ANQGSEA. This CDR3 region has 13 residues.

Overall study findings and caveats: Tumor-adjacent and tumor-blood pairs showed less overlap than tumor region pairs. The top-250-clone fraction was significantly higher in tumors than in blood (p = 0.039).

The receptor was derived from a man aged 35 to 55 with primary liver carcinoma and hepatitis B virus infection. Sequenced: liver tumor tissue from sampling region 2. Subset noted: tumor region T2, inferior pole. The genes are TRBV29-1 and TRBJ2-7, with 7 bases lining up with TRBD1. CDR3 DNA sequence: TGCAGCGCCTGGACAGGTCCTTCCTACGAGCAGTACTTC. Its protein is CSAWTGPSYEQYF.